This T cell receptor beta chain was found in a study of beta chain features in type 1 diabetes. Study findings and constraints: For patients, the naive, central memory and Treg TCRB repertoires appeared more alike than for healthy donors. Sequencing of cDNA might inflate the share of cells that strongly express TCR. Any HLA-type effect on TCRB rearrangement remained unresolved here.

CD4+ cells of the naive, central memory, regulatory and stem cell-like memory types were sorted via CD45RO/CCR7/CD25/CD127/CD95/CD27. The whole isolated RNA underwent reverse transcription, so sequencing captured expressed TCRB transcripts. Using immunoSEQ multiplex PCR, the repertoire was profiled, and TCRdb retains in-frame clones only, with some absent. The data show fewer than 350,000 clones, with around 20% seen just once and 0.035% to 0.055% held by the top ten. The CDR3 has 16 residues. The V end lost 1 base, the J end lost 8 bases, and 18 bases lay between the germline ends. Germline V gene sequence: CDR1 LNHDA, CDR2 SQIVND (reference sequence). This clone turned up a few times. Its specificity is not known.

Sequencing input: naive CD4+ T cells from blood. This TCR came from a woman aged 18-29 years in good health. The chain carries TRBV19 and TRBJ2-1, with D possibly TRBD1 on 5 matching bases. This chain's CDR3 is CASSIVGLGPRDEQFF. In DNA form, the CDR3 reads TGTGCCAGTAGTATAGTGGGGCTAGGGCCTCGGGATGAGCAGTTCTTC.